Below, 21 T cell receptor beta chains from the same sample are listed, as sequenced in a study of control samples from healthy donors and cancer patients. TCRdb keeps only in-frame clones here, not all; method: immunoSEQ multiplex PCR. The table includes 98,000 or so clones, about 80% detected once. Material for sequencing was blood. Receptors originate from a woman in her 30s in good health.

The chain uses TRBV12-3 or TRBV12-4 and TRBJ1-5, with D tentatively TRBD1 (5 bases). CDR3 length equals 12 residues. The V and J ends lost 5 bases and 11 bases respectively, with 13 bases between them. In DNA form, the CDR3 reads TGTGCCAGCAGTACCGTTGGGACGTCCCAGCATTTT. It yields the protein CASSTVGTSQHF.

V usage is TRBV6-6 and J usage is TRBJ2-7, with a weak D call TRBD2 (5 bases). Trimming took 6 bases from V and 1 from J, leaving 13 bases between them. Germline lookup yields CDR1 MNHNY and CDR2 SVGAGI (reference sequence). CDR3 length: 14 residues. The CDR3 here is CASRDTRSSYEQYF. The CDR3 bases are TGTGCCAGCAGAGACACTAGGAGTTCCTACGAGCAGTACTTC.

The chain links TRBV18 to TRBJ2-7, with TRBD1 matching over 9 bases. The CDR3 is 15 amino acids. From germline, CDR1 is KGHSH and CDR2 LQKENI. Trimming cost V 1 base and J 5 bases; bases outside gene matches: 6. CDR3 region: CASSPLGTGINEQYF. CDR3 in DNA: TGTGCCAGCTCACCACTCGGGACAGGGATCAACGAGCAGTACTTC.

The V gene is TRBV9, the J gene TRBJ2-1; 7 bases align to TRBD2. Trimming took 0 bases from V and 7 from J; bases not matched to a gene: 7. Germline lookup yields CDR1 SGDLS and CDR2 YYNGEE. CDR3 length equals 15 residues. Here the CDR3 reads CASSVAPGGLNEQFF. CDR3 DNA: TGTGCCAGCAGCGTAGCCCCCGGGGGGTTAAATGAGCAGTTCTTC.

The DNA for the CDR3 is TGTGCCAGCAGCTTAGACAGGTCACCATCCCATGAGCAGTTCTTC. Translating it yields CASSLDRSPSHEQFF. The rearrangement joins TRBV11-3 to TRBJ2-1; D is undetermined. Trimming cost V 0 bases and J 8 bases, with 14 bases left between them. The CDR3 covers 15 residues. Germline assignment: CDR1 SGHNT and CDR2 YENEEA.

The chain employs TRBV30 and TRBJ2-1, with D perhaps assigned TRBD1 or TRBD2 (6 bases each). The length of the CDR3 is 15 residues. V was clipped by 1 base and J by 8 bases, with 18 bases between them. Germline V gene lookup returns CDR1 GTSNPN and CDR2 SVGIG (reference sequence). CDR3 loop: CAWSAGARVKDEQFF. CDR3 DNA: TGTGCCTGGAGTGCGGGGGCCAGGGTGAAGGATGAGCAGTTCTTC.

The rearrangement uses TRBV21-1 and TRBJ2-7; no DNA check was done on the table's D call, TRBD2. TRBV21-1 is listed as a pseudogene. The CDR3 consists of 16 residues. Written as DNA, the CDR3 is TGTGCCAGCAGCAAAGAAGGCCGCGGTTGCTCCTACGAGCAGTACTTC. Protein: CASSKEGRGCSYEQYF.

The rearrangement links TRBV30 to TRBJ1-3, with 8 bases that match TRBD1. The CDR3 covers 14 residues. Looked up from germline, CDR1 is GTSNPN and CDR2 is SVGIG (reference sequence). V dropped 4 bases and J dropped 0; count of bases not matched to a gene: 2. The CDR3 coding sequence is TGTGCCTGGAAAGGGACAGGCTCTGGAAACACCATATATTTT. This translates into CAWKGTGSGNTIYF.

This chain connects TRBV18 to TRBJ1-1; D may be TRBD1 (6 bases). The V end lost 5 bases, the J end lost 1 base, and 11 bases lay between the germline ends. The V gene's germline CDR1 is KGHSH and CDR2 LQKENI. The CDR3 sequence is 14 residues long. The CDR3 region is CASSSETGNTEAFF. Here the CDR3 DNA reads TGTGCCAGCTCATCAGAGACAGGGAACACTGAAGCTTTCTTT. Supplemented by reference TRBV18 and TRBJ1-1, the full variable domain reads NAGVMQNPRHLVRRRGQEARLRCSPMKGHSHVYWYRQLPEEGLKFMVYLQKENIIDESGMPKERFSAEFPKEGPSILRIQQVVRGDSAAYFCASSSETGNTEAFFGQGTRLTVV.

V usage is TRBV3-1 (or the pseudogene TRBV3-2) and J usage is TRBJ2-7; TRBD1 agrees at 10 bases. V gave up 5 bases and J gave up 3 bases; unmatched junction bases: 7. Germline assignment: CDR1 LGHDT and CDR2 YNNKEL (reference sequence). The CDR3 runs to 15 residues. CDR3 loop: CASSYRGQGDYEQYF. The CDR3 DNA sequence: TGTGCCAGCAGCTATCGCGGACAGGGGGACTACGAGCAGTACTTC.

CDR3 DNA sequence: TGTGCCAGTAGTCTCGATAGCGGGGGGGCCCGAACCGGGGAGCTGTTTTTT. This codes for CASSLDSGGARTGELFF. The rearrangement joins TRBV19 to TRBJ2-2; 11 bases map to TRBD2. Germline loops: CDR1 LNHDA, CDR2 SQIVND (reference sequence). This CDR3 is built from 17 residues. The V and J ends lost 5 bases and 5 bases, in that order; junction bases with no gene match: 10.

Points on this clone: A junction end diverges from the germline sequence, so it may reflect a read error. This rearrangement joins TRBV7-7 to TRBJ2-3; D tentatively fits TRBD1 or TRBD2 (5 bases each). Germline CDR1 is SSHAT and CDR2 is FNYEAQ (reference sequence). The CDR3 consists of 14 residues. The CDR3 nucleotides are TGTGCTAGCAGCTTAGACGGGGCCACAGATACGCAGTATTTT. It translates to CASSLDGATDTQYF.

The rearrangement joins TRBV29-1 to TRBJ2-1, with 9 bases lining up with TRBD2. This CDR3 region has 15 residues. V lost 0 bases and J lost 2; bases outside the gene matches: 2. CDR1 is SQVTM, CDR2 ANQGSEA, per germline. The CDR3 coding sequence is TGCAGCGTTGAAGATCCTAGCGGGGCCTACAATGAGCAGTTCTTC. It codes for CSVEDPSGAYNEQFF.

V is TRBV30 and J is TRBJ2-7; possibly TRBD2 for D (5 bases). This CDR3 spans 13 amino acids. Looked up from germline, CDR1 is GTSNPN and CDR2 is SVGIG (reference sequence). Trimming left V 4 bases short and J 5 bases short, with 15 bases between. The CDR3 bases are TGTGCCTGGAAAATCGAACTAGTCCACGAGCAGTACTTC. This gives the protein CAWKIELVHEQYF.

The gene calls are TRBV6-2 or TRBV6-3 and TRBJ2-3; a possible D gene is TRBD2 (5 bases). Germline V gene lookup returns CDR1 MNHEY and CDR2 SVGEGT. CDR3 size: 13 residues. Trimming removed 4 bases at V and 3 bases at J, with 8 bases between. CDR3 region: CASSSTGTDTQYF. The CDR3 nucleotides are TGTGCCAGCAGTTCTACGGGGACAGATACGCAGTATTTT.

The chain carries TRBV12-3 or TRBV12-4 and TRBJ1-2; the D gene is possibly TRBD1 (6 bases). V gave up 8 bases and J gave up 8 bases, with 18 bases separating them. The CDR3 is made up of 13 amino acids. The DNA of the CDR3 is TGTGCCAGCGGAAACAGGGATATTACGGGCTACACCTTC. This sequence encodes CASGNRDITGYTF.

The J gene is TRBJ2-6, the V gene TRBV10-3; D perhaps matches TRBD1 (5 bases). This CDR3 has 15 amino acids. Trimming took off 0 bases at V and 2 bases at J, with 5 bases between the two ends. Germline V gene lookup returns CDR1 ENHRY and CDR2 SYGVKD. Written as DNA, the CDR3 is TGTGCCATCAGTGAGTCAGGGGCTGGGGCCAACGTCCTGACTTTC. Its protein is CAISESGAGANVLTF.

The CDR3 region has the DNA TGTGCCATCAGGCCTGGGGTCGACACCGGGGAGCTGTTTTTT. Amino acids: CAIRPGVDTGELFF. This rearrangement joins TRBV10-3 to TRBJ2-2; D call uncertain. The V gene's germline CDR1 is ENHRY and CDR2 SYGVKD. Deletions cut 6 bases from V and 3 bases from J, with 11 bases between. The CDR3 contains 14 residues.

The rearrangement joins TRBV5-1 to TRBJ2-7, with D possibly matching TRBD2 (6 bases). The CDR3 is 15 amino acids. V lost 4 bases and J lost 2, with 16 bases in between. Germline loops: CDR1 SGHRS, CDR2 YFSETQ. The CDR3 sequence is CASSRTGTGAYEQYF. CDR3 sequence (DNA): TGCGCCAGCAGCAGAACCGGGACTGGCGCCTACGAGCAGTACTTC.

V and J are TRBV7-8 and TRBJ1-5; maybe TRBD1 (5 bases). CDR1 SGHVS and CDR2 FQNEAQ come from the germline V gene. Deletions cut 0 bases from V and 7 bases from J, with 10 bases between. The CDR3 sequence is 14 residues long. The CDR3 DNA reads as TGTGCCAGCAGCTTAGCTGGGGCAGTGCAGCCCCAGCATTTT. This encodes CASSLAGAVQPQHF. The full variable domain, completed using reference TRBV7-8 and TRBJ1-5, is GAGVSQSPRYKVAKRGQDVALRCDPISGHVSLFWYQQALGQGPEFLTYFQNEAQLDKSGLPSDRFFAERPEGSVSTLKIQRTQQEDSAVYLCASSLAGAVQPQHFGDGTRLSIL.

This clone has a single count. CDR3 protein: CASSSGTYMNTEAFF. CDR3 sequence (DNA): TGTGCCAGCAGTTCCGGGACATACATGAACACTGAAGCTTTCTTT. V and J are TRBV27 and TRBJ1-1, with D possibly matching TRBD1 (6 bases). This CDR3 has 15 amino acids. Germline-derived CDR1 and CDR2 are MNHEY and SMNVEV (reference sequence). V lost 4 bases, J lost 0 bases, and 12 bases lay in between.